This T cell receptor beta chain was captured by sequencing in a study of T-cell memory formation after mild COVID-19. V was pared by 4 bases and J by 5 bases, with 15 bases between. CDR1 and CDR2 (germline): SGHDT, YYEEEE. The CDR3 is made up of 14 amino acids. Each CDR3 protein gets one entry after TCRdb re-called the 5' RACE reads with MiXCR. The table shows 170,000 or so distinct CDR3 sequences, with around 21% occurring only once. Only a few counts were recorded for this clonotype. This chain joins TRBV5-6 and TRBJ1-2; tentatively, D is TRBD1 (5 bases). Sequences were obtained from PBMCs or a T cell subset sorted from them (not recorded which). This sequence was found in an adult woman who had mild COVID-19 (a few samples of this study predate the infection). Cell type and time point are not known. The CDR3 DNA sequence: TGTGCCAGCAGCCCCTCGGGACGTTGGTATGGCTACACCTTC. This sequence encodes CASSPSGRWYGYTF.